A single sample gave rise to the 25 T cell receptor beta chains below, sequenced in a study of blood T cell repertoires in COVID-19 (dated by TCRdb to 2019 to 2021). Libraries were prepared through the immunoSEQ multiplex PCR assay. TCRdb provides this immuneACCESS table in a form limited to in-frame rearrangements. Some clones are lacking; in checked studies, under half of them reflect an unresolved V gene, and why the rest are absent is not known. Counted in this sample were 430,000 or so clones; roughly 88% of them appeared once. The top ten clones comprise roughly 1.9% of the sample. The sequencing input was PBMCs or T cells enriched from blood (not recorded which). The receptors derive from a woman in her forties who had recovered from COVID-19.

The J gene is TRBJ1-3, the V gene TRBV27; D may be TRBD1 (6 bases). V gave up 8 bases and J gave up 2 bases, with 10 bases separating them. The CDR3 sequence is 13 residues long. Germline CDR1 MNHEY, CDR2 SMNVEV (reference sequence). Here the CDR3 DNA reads TGTGCCAGCCGCGGGGGCACTGGAAACACCATATATTTT. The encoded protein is CASRGGTGNTIYF.

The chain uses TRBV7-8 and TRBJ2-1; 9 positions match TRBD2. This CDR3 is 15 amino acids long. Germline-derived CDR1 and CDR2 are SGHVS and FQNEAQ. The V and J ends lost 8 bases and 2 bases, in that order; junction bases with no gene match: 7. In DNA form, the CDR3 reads TGTGCCAGCTCGGGGCGGGAGGGCCCCTACAATGAGCAGTTCTTC. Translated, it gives CASSGREGPYNEQFF. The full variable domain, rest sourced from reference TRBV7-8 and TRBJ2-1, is GAGVSQSPRYKVAKRGQDVALRCDPISGHVSLFWYQQALGQGPEFLTYFQNEAQLDKSGLPSDRFFAERPEGSVSTLKIQRTQQEDSAVYLCASSGREGPYNEQFFGPGTRLTVL.

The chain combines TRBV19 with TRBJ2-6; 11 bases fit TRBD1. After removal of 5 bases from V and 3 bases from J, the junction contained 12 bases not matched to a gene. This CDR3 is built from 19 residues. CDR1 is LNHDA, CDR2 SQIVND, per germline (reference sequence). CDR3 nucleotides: TGTGCCAGTAGTGCTCTCCGGACAGGGGGCGCTTATGGGGCCAACGTCCTGACTTTC. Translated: CASSALRTGGAYGANVLTF.

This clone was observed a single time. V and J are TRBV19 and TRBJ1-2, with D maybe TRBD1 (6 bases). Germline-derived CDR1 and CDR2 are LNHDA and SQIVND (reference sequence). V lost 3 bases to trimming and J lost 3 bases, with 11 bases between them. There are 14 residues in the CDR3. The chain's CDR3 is CASSIRGGDYGYTF. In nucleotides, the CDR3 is TGTGCCAGTAGTATTCGAGGGGGGGACTATGGCTACACCTTC.

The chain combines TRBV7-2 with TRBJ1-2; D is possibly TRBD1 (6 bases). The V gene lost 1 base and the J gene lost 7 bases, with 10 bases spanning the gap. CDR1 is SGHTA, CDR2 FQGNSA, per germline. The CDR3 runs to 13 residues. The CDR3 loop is CASSLDREIGYTF. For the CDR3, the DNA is TGTGCCAGCAGCTTAGACAGGGAGATTGGCTACACCTTC. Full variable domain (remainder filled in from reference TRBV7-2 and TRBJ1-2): GAGVSQSPSNKVTEKGKDVELRCDPISGHTALYWYRQSLGQGLEFLIYFQGNSAPDKSGLPSDRFSAERTGGSVSTLTIQRTQQEDSAVYLCASSLDREIGYTFGSGTRLTVV.

CDR3: CASRTSYEQYF. DNA of the CDR3: TGCGCCAGCAGGACTAGCTACGAGCAGTACTTC. The rearrangement links TRBV5-1 to TRBJ2-7; a weak D match, TRBD2 (6 bases). The CDR3 totals 11 residues. The germline V and J ends were trimmed by 5 bases and 3 bases, with 6 bases remaining between them. CDR1 is SGHRS, CDR2 YFSETQ, per germline.

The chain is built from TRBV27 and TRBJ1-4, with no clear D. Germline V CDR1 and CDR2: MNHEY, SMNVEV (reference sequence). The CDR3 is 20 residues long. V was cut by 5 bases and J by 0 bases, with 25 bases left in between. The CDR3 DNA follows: TGTGCCAGCAGTCATTTTCCCCCCCAGGATCCCACTTCAACTAATGAAAAACTGTTTTTT. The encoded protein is CASSHFPPQDPTSTNEKLFF.

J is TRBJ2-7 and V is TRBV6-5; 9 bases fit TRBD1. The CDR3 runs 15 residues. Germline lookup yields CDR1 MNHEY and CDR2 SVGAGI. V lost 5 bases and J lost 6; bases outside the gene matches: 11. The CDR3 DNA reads TGTGCCAGCAGTAGTGGACAGGGGTCACTCATCGAGCAGTACTTC. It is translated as CASSSGQGSLIEQYF.

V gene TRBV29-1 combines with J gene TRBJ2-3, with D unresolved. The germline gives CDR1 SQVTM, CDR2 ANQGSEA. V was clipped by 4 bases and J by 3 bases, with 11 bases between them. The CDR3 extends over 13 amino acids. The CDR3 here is CSVVNGGTDTQYF. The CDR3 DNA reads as TGCAGCGTTGTAAATGGCGGTACAGATACGCAGTATTTT.

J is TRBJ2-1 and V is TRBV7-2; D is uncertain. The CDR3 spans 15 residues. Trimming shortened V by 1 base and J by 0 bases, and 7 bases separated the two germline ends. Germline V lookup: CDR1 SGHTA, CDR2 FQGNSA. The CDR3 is CASSLGALSYNEQFF. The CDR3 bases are TGTGCCAGCAGCTTAGGAGCCCTCTCCTACAATGAGCAGTTCTTC.

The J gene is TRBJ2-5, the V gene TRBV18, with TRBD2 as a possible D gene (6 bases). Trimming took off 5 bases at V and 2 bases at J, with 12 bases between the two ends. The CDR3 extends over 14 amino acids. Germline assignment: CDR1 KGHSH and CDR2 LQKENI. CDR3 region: CASSLAAIQETQYF. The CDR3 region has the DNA TGTGCCAGCTCATTAGCGGCAATACAAGAGACCCAGTACTTC.

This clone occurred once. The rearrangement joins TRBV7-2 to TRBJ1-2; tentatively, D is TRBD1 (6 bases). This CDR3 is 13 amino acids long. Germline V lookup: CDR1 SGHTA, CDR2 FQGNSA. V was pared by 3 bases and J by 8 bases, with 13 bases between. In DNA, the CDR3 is TGTGCCAGCAGCTTCGACAGGACGGGCGGCTACACCTTC. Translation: CASSFDRTGGYTF.

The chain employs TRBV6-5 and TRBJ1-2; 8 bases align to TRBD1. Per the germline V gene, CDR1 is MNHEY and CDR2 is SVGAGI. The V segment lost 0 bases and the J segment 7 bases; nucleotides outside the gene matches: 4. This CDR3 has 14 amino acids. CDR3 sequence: CASSYSAGGSGYTF. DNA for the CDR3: TGTGCCAGCAGTTACTCCGCAGGGGGCTCTGGCTACACCTTC.

The CDR3 nucleotides are TGTGCCAGCAGCTTAGTTGGGGGGAGGGGCACTGAAGCTTTCTTT. Translated, it gives CASSLVGGRGTEAFF. V gene TRBV7-2 combines with J gene TRBJ1-1; TRBD1 is a possible D gene (5 bases). CDR1 is SGHTA and CDR2 is FQGNSA in the germline V gene. This CDR3 region has 15 residues. Trimming removed 1 base from V and 4 bases from J, with 13 bases in between.

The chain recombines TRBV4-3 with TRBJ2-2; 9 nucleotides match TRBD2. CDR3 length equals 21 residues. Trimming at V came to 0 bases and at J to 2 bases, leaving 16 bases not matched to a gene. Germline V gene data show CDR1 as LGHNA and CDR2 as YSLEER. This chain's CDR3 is CASSQDALSWLAGINTGELFF. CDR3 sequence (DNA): TGCGCCAGCAGCCAAGATGCTCTGTCTTGGCTAGCGGGAATAAACACCGGGGAGCTGTTTTTT.

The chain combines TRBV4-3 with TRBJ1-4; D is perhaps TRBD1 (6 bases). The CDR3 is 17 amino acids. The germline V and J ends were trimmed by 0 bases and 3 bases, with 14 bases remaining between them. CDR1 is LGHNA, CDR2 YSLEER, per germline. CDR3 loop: CASSQDLRSGANEKLFF. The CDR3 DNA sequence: TGCGCCAGCAGCCAAGATCTCAGGTCAGGGGCTAATGAAAAACTGTTTTTT.

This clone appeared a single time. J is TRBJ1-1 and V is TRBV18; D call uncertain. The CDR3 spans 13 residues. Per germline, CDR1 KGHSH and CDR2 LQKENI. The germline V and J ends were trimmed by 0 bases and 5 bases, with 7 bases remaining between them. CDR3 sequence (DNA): TGTGCCAGCTCACCACCGACCGGGACTGAAGCTTTCTTT. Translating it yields CASSPPTGTEAFF.

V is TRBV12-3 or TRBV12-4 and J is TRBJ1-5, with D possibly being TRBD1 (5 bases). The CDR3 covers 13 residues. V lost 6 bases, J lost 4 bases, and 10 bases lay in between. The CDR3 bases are TGTGCCAGCAGGGGGACTCCAAATCAGCCCCAGCATTTT. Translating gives CASRGTPNQPQHF.

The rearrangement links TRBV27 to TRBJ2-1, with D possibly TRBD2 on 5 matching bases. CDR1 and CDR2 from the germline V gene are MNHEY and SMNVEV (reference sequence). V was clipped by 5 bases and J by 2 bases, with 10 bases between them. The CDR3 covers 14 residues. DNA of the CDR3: TGTGCCAGCAGTGGGGTCGGGACCTACAATGAGCAGTTCTTC. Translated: CASSGVGTYNEQFF.

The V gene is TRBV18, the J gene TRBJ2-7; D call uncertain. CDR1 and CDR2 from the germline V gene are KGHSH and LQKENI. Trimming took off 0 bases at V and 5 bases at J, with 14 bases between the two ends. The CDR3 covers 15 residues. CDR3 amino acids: CASSPPGSQSNEQYF. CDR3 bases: TGTGCCAGCTCACCACCGGGCTCCCAGTCCAACGAGCAGTACTTC.

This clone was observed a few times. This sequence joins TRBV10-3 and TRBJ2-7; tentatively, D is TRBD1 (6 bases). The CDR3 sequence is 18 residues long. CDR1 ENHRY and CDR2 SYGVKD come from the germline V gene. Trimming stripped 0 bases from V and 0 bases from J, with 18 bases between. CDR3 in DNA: TGTGCCATCAGTGAGTCGGGGTGGGGGACAAGAAACTCCTACGAGCAGTACTTC. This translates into CAISESGWGTRNSYEQYF.

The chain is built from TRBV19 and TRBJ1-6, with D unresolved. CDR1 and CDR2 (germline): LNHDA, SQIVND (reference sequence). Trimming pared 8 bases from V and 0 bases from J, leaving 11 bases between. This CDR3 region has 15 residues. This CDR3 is CASSAGSSYNSPLHF. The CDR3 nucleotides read TGTGCCAGTTCAGCGGGAAGCTCCTATAATTCACCCCTCCACTTT.

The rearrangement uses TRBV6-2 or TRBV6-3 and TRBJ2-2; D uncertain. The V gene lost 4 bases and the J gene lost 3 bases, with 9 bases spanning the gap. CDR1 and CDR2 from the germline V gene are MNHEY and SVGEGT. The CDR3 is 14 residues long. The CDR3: CASSFIQDTGELFF. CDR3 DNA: TGTGCCAGCAGTTTCATACAAGACACCGGGGAGCTGTTTTTT.

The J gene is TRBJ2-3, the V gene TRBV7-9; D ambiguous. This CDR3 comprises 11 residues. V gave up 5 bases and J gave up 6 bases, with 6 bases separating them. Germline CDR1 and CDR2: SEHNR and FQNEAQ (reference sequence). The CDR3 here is CASSPRDTQYF. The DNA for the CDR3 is TGTGCCAGCAGCCCCAGGGATACGCAGTATTTT.

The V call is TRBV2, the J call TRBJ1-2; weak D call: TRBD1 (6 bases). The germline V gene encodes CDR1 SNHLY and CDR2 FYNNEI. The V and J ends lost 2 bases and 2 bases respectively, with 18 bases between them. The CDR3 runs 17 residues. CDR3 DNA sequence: TGTGCCAGCAGTGAAAGAGGCGGGGGCCAGACCAACTATGGCTACACCTTC. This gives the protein CASSERGGGQTNYGYTF.